Included here is one T cell receptor beta chain sequence, with context. The same CDR3 can be traced to other DNA sequences in this sample. Germline CDR1 reads LNHDA; CDR2 reads SQIVND (reference sequence). The CDR3 has 12 amino acids. V lost 5 bases and J 3 bases, leaving 4 bases between the germline ends. The sample is drawn from a study of control samples from healthy donors and cancer patients. TCRdb's copy holds only in-frame clones and misses some; the assay was immunoSEQ multiplex PCR. The repertoire has a few hundred thousand clones, 75% to 95% of them found once; the top ten carry 6% to 7%. This sequence originates from a man aged 35 to 55 with head and neck cancer. Sequencing used PBMCs. The genes are TRBV19 and TRBJ2-2; D not certain. CDR3 nucleotides: TGTGCCAGTAGTGTATACACCGGGGAGCTGTTTTTT. Translating it yields CASSVYTGELFF.